This entry lists 5 T cell receptor beta chains sequenced from one sample in a study of T cell responses to AZD1222 COVID-19 vaccine. Clones were read by immunoSEQ multiplex PCR, and TCRdb kept only the in-frame ones, dropping some. This sample carries under 150,000 clones, around 94% of them seen once, and the ten largest clones take around 1.6%. The sample in question was peripheral blood, obtained 28 days after the second AZD1222 dose. These receptors were collected from an adult who received the AZD1222 COVID-19 vaccine.

The chain recombines TRBV28 with TRBJ2-7; either TRBD1 or TRBD2 may supply D (5 bases each). V lost 1 base and J lost 3, with 10 bases in between. The CDR3 has 14 amino acids. The germline CDR1 and CDR2 sequences are MDHEN and SYDVKM. CDR3 loop: CASSLSPGSYEQYF. The DNA for the CDR3 is TGTGCCAGCAGTTTATCGCCAGGGAGCTACGAGCAGTACTTC.

This chain uses TRBV6-6 with TRBJ1-2; D may be TRBD1 (6 bases). Germline V gene data show CDR1 as MNHNY and CDR2 as SVGAGI (reference sequence). Deletions cut 6 bases from V and 4 bases from J, with 18 bases between. This CDR3 has 15 amino acids. The CDR3 loop is CASSPDRPELYGYTF. The CDR3 region has the DNA TGTGCCAGCAGCCCCGACAGGCCGGAGCTCTATGGCTACACCTTC.

The V gene is TRBV3-1 (or the pseudogene TRBV3-2), the J gene TRBJ2-7, with no clear D. This CDR3 has 14 residues. The V end was cut by 1 base, the J end by 3 bases, with 10 bases between. Per germline, CDR1 LGHDT and CDR2 YNNKEL (reference sequence). The CDR3 region is CASSQGSRRYEQYF. Here the CDR3 DNA reads TGTGCCAGCAGCCAAGGCAGCAGGCGCTACGAGCAGTACTTC.

This clone occurred once. The chain couples TRBV28 to TRBJ2-1, with 7 positions matching TRBD2. Germline V lookup: CDR1 MDHEN, CDR2 SYDVKM. The length of the CDR3 is 14 residues. With V trimmed by 3 bases and J by 3 bases, 2 bases remained unmatched. The CDR3 nucleotides are TGTGCCAGCAGTTTGCGGGAGTTCTACAATGAGCAGTTCTTC. This sequence encodes CASSLREFYNEQFF.

The chain employs TRBV7-3 and TRBJ2-5; tentatively, D is TRBD2 (5 bases). Trimming pared 0 bases from V and 0 bases from J, leaving 8 bases between. This CDR3 has 15 residues. Germline CDR1 reads SGHTA; CDR2 reads FQGTGA. This chain's CDR3 is CASSLTGADQETQYF. CDR3 coding DNA: TGTGCCAGCAGCTTAACGGGAGCGGACCAAGAGACCCAGTACTTC.